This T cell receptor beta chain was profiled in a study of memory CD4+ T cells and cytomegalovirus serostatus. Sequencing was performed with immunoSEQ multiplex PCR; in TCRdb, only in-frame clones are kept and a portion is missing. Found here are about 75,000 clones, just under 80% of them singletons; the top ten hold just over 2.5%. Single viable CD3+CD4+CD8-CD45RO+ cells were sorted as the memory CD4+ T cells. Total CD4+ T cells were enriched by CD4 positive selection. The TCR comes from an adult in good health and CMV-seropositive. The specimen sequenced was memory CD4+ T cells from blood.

CDR3 in amino acids: CATSRVRGSAYTDTQYF. CDR3 sequence (DNA): TGTGCCACCAGCAGAGTGAGGGGAAGCGCTTACACAGATACGCAGTATTTT. J is TRBJ2-3 and V is TRBV15; the D gene could be TRBD1 or TRBD2 (5 bases each). This CDR3 comprises 17 residues. Germline V CDR1 and CDR2: LNHNV, YYDKDF (reference sequence). V lost 1 base, J lost 2 bases, and 16 bases lay in between.